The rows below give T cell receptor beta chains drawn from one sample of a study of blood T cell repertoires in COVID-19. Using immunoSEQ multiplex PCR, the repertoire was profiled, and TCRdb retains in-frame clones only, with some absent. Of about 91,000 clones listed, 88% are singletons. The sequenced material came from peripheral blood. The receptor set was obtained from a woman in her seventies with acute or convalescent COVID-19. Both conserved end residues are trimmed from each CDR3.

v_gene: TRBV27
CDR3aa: ASSSGGTYEQY

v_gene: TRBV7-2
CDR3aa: ASSLVSTSGQPQH

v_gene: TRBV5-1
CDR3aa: ASSPNSGTYEQY

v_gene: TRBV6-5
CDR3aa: ASSSRFEAEKLF

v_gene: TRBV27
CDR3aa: ASSLMARGYNEQF

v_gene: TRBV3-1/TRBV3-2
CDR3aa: ASSQDLGQGTEAF

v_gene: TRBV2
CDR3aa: ASSGGILNTEAF

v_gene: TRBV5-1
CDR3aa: ASSLDGGFSGNTIY

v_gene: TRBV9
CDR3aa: ASSVRAGGPNEQF

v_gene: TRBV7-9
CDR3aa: ASSYPHPGLAGVGNEQF

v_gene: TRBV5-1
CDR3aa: ASSLAPGSTEAF

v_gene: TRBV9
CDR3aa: ASSVAGREDTQY

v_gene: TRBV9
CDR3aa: ASSVVGSSDEQF

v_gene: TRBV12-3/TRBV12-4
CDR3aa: ASSWTGRTEAF

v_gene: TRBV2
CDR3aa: ASSGFLEVIYEQY

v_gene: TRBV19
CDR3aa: ASSTPRGVGELF

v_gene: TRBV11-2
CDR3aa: ASSLPASANIQY

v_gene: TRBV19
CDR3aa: ASSIGSSYEQY

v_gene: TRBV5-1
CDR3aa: ASSPGHLGNEQY

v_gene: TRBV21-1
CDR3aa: ASIGWRSGGLAQY

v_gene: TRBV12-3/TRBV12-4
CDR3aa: ASSLAQLAAQF

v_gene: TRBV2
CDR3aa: ASSGTYYYEQY

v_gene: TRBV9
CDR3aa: ASTRASGPQETQY

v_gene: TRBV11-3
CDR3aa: ASSQTSGFNEQF

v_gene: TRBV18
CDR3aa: ASSHRGQPQH

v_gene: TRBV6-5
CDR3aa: ASSYSGQTSTDTQY

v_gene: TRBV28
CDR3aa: ASSPAFRTASYGYT

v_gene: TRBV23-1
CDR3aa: ASSQWWGPGNQPQH

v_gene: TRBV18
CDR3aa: ASSPTADISYNEQF

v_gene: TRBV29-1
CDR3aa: SVQGGGNTEAF

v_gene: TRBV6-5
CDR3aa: ASRGLAENSYEQY

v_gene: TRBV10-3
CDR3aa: AILTSGYEQY

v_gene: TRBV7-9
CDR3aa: ASSSMGQGIFGYT

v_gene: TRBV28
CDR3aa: ASSATGNNYGYT

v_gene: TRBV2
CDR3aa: ASTVGTGSYEQY